Reported below is one T cell receptor beta chain. What it recognizes is unknown. Method: immunoSEQ multiplex PCR; TCRdb's copy keeps in-frame clones and lacks some. Of some 120,000 clones in the sample, 85% to 90% were seen once. Sample time point: blood 2 weeks post-SBRT. The sample's treatment: 15 Gy SBRT to primary tumor, nephrectomy 4 weeks later. After SBRT, blood was collected at 2 and 4 weeks, plus baseline. The data were obtained in a study of radiation and T cells in renal cell carcinoma. Study summary: Nephrectomy followed 15 Gy stereotactic body radiation by 4 weeks.

General study findings and limits: In blood, top tumor clones expanded by 2 weeks, shrinking by 4. Pretreatment tumor biopsies were lacking, so baseline clonotypes are unknown.

The TCR sequence derives from a woman in her 70s with renal cell carcinoma. The sample here was blood, taken from a patient whose treatment included radiotherapy and nephrectomy.

CDR3 in amino acids: CASSPTHTYNEQFF. CDR3 nucleotides: TGTGCCAGCAGTCCGACACATACCTACAATGAGCAGTTCTTC. The rearrangement links TRBV6-5 to TRBJ2-1; no firm D call. The CDR3 loop spans 14 amino acids. Germline CDR1 and CDR2: MNHEY and SVGAGI. The V end was cut by 5 bases, the J end by 2 bases, with 10 bases between.